This TCR beta chain was captured in a study of Tregs in tolerant kidney transplant recipients. In germline, CDR1 is DFQATT, CDR2 SNEGSKA (reference sequence). This CDR3 has 17 residues. V lost 0 bases to trimming and J lost 0 bases; unmatched junction nucleotides: 6. Sequenced by immunoSEQ multiplex PCR; TCRdb stores in-frame clones only, minus some. Its table records around 30,000 clones. Mixed chimerism was transient after nonmyeloablative marrow transplants from related graft donors. Turning to this clone: Its antigen is currently unknown. The CDR3 is cut off 3 residues early in the read; its end comes from the germline J gene.

Study conclusions and caveats: No direct test of biological reproducibility was done here. Validation in larger populations is needed because few patients were studied.

V is TRBV20-1 and J is TRBJ1-4, with 8 bases matching TRBD1. This clonotype was obtained from a human patient who received a combined kidney and bone marrow transplant. Some T cells may be graft donor cells. This specimen consisted of CD4+ T cells from blood (PBMCs), obtained 24 months after the transplant. CDR3 protein: CSARDQGAFATNEKLFF. The CDR3 DNA, read in part, is TGCAGTGCTAGAGACCAGGGGGCCTTTGCAACTAATGAAAAA.